These 5 T cell receptor beta chains originate from one sample sequenced in a study of cytomegalovirus exposure and HLA in healthy donors. PCR amplification relied on 60 Vbeta primers (plus 13 Jbeta primers). The data were produced by immunoSEQ multiplex PCR, yet TCRdb's version contains in-frame clones alone and is incomplete. Of approximately 92,000 clones listed, 81% were seen once; the top ten hold about 1.2%. Sequenced input: PBMCs. The receptors originated from a girl aged 2 to 10 in good health and CMV-seropositive.

The chain's CDR3 is CASSGPSGEVSYEQYF. The CDR3 nucleotides are TGTGCCAGCAGTGGTCCTAGCGGGGAGGTCTCCTACGAGCAGTACTTC. This sequence joins TRBV6-6 and TRBJ2-7, with TRBD2 matching over 9 bases. The V gene's germline CDR1 is MNHNY and CDR2 SVGAGI (reference sequence). After removal of 5 bases from V and 0 bases from J, the junction contained 8 bases not matched to a gene. This CDR3 region has 16 residues.

This chain uses TRBV5-1 with TRBJ2-7; possible D gene TRBD2, 6 bases. With 2 bases removed from V and 2 bases from J, the gap between germline ends came to 8 bases. The CDR3 sequence is 13 residues long. The germline CDR1 and CDR2 sequences are SGHRS and YFSETQ. The CDR3 loop is CASSFPGAYEQYF. DNA for the CDR3: TGCGCCAGCAGCTTTCCGGGGGCCTACGAGCAGTACTTC.

A word on this clone: One end of the junction is discordant with germline, which a read error may explain. The chain links TRBV6-5 to TRBJ1-2, with 7 positions matching TRBD1. Germline V gene data show CDR1 as MNHEY and CDR2 as SVGAGI. The CDR3 spans 15 residues. CDR3 region: CASSYTGQANYGYPF. The CDR3 nucleotides are TGTGCCAGCAGTTATACCGGACAGGCTAACTATGGCTACCCCTTC.

The V and J genes are TRBV6-5 and TRBJ2-1; D possibly corresponds to TRBD2 (7 bases). The V gene lost 7 bases and the J gene lost 5 bases, with 12 bases spanning the gap. This CDR3 is 13 amino acids long. Germline lookup yields CDR1 MNHEY and CDR2 SVGAGI. The CDR3 nucleotides are TGTGCCAGCAATAGGGGGGGGGACAATGAGCAGTTCTTC. Translated: CASNRGGDNEQFF.

This clone was observed a single time. The chain combines TRBV28 with TRBJ2-1, with 9 bases that match TRBD2. Germline CDR1 MDHEN, CDR2 SYDVKM. CDR3 length: 16 amino acids. V was clipped by 4 bases and J by 5 bases; unmatched bases: 9. The CDR3 is CASSSNLGLAHNEQFF. The DNA of the CDR3 is TGTGCCAGCAGTTCCAACCTGGGACTAGCTCACAATGAGCAGTTCTTC. Complete variable domain (other parts from reference TRBV28 and TRBJ2-1): DVKVTQSSRYLVKRTGEKVFLECVQDMDHENMFWYRQDPGLGLRLIYFSYDVKMKEKGDIPEGYSVSREKKERFSLILESASTNQTSMYLCASSSNLGLAHNEQFFGPGTRLTVL.